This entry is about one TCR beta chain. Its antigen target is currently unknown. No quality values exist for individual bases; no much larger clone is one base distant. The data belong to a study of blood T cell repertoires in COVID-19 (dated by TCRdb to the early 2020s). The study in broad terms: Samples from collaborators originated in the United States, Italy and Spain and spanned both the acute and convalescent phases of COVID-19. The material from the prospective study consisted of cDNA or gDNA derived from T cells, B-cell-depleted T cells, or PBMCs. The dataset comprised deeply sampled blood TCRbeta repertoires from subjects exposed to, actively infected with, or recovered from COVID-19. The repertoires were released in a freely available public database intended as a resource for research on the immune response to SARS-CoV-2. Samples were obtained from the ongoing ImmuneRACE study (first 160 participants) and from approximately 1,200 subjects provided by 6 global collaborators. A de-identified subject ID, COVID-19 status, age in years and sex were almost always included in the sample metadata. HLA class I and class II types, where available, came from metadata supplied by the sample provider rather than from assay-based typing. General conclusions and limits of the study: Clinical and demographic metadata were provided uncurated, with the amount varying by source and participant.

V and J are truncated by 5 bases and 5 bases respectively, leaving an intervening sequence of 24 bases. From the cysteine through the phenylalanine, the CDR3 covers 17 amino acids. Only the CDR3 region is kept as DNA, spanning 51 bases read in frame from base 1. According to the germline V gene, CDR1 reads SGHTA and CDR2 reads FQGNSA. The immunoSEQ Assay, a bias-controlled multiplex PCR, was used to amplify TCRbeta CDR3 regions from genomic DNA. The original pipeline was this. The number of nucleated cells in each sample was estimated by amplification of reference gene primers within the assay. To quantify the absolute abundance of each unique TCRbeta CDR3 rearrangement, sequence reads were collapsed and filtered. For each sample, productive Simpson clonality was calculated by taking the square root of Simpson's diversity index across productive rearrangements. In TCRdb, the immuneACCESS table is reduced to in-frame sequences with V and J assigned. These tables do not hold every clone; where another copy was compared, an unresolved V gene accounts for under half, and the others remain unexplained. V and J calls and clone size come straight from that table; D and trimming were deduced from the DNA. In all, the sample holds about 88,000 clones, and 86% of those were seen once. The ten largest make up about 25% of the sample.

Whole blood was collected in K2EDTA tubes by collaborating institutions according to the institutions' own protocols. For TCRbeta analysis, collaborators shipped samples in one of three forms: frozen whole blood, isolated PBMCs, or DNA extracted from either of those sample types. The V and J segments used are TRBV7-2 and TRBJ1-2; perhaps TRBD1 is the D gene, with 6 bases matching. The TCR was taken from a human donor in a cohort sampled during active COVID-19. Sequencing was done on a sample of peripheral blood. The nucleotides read TGTGCCAGCAGCGATAAGGCAGGGAGGGGGGTAACGTATGGCTACACCTTC. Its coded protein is CASSDKAGRGVTYGYTF.